This entry lists 32 T cell receptor beta chains sequenced from one sample in a study of blood T cells in healthy people across ages. Combining a sample-barcoded 5' primer with a J-beta primer mix, a second PCR ran for roughly 6 to 12 cycles. TCRdb reprocessed the 5' RACE reads via MiXCR and lists one record per CDR3 protein. This table holds more than 600,000 distinct CDR3 sequences, approximately 25% found once. These data also formed part of another study, on T cells of mothers and their children.

The sample was blood. All receptors come from a boy younger than 18 in good health.

This clonotype has more than one count but fewer than ten. The chain joins TRBV4-1 to TRBJ2-5; TRBD1 aligns across 10 bases. CDR3 size: 16 residues. CDR1 and CDR2 (germline): MGHRA, YSYEKL. Germline trimming cut 2 bases from V and 11 bases from J; bases unmatched to any gene: 14. CDR3 sequence (DNA): TGCGCCAGCAGCCAACAAGCCGGGACAGGGGCCTACGGGCAGTACTTC. This translates into CASSQQAGTGAYGQYF.

This clonotype was picked up many times. The chain recombines TRBV20-1 with TRBJ2-7; 8 positions match TRBD2. The CDR3 length is 15 residues. The V and J ends lost 0 bases and 7 bases, in that order; junction bases with no gene match: 11. Germline V gene lookup returns CDR1 DFQATT and CDR2 SNEGSKA (reference sequence). The CDR3 spells CSARDLEREHGEQYF. CDR3 nucleotide sequence: TGCAGTGCTAGAGATCTGGAGCGGGAGCACGGGGAGCAGTACTTC.

The V gene is TRBV6-5, the J gene TRBJ2-7, with D possibly matching TRBD1 (5 bases). Germline CDR1 is MNHEY and CDR2 is SVGAGI. The CDR3 runs to 17 residues. The ends were cut back, 4 bases at V and 0 bases at J, with 19 bases in the middle. The CDR3 nucleotides read TGTGCCAGCAGTTCCAAGACAGAGACCAGGAGCTCCTACGAGCAGTACTTC. This codes for CASSSKTETRSSYEQYF.

The rearrangement joins TRBV20-1 to TRBJ2-5; 8 positions agree with TRBD2. TRBJ2-1 explains the end of the DNA better; the J call may be wrong. Germline loops: CDR1 DFQATT, CDR2 SNEGSKA (reference sequence). This CDR3 region has 15 residues. CDR3 region: CSARDPRGGLNEQFF. The CDR3 bases are TGCAGTGCTAGAGATCCACGGGGGGGTCTGAATGAGCAGTTCTTC.

The sample holds a few counts of this clonotype. The chain is built from TRBV29-1 and TRBJ2-4, with D possibly matching TRBD2 (5 bases). Germline lookup yields CDR1 SQVTM and CDR2 ANQGSEA. Trimming stripped 0 bases from V and 0 bases from J, with 12 bases between. This CDR3 is 16 amino acids long. This CDR3 reads CSVEEFPREAKNIQYF. CDR3 DNA sequence: TGCAGCGTTGAAGAGTTCCCTCGGGAAGCCAAAAACATTCAGTACTTC.

This clonotype has more than one count but fewer than ten. The rearrangement uses TRBV6-6 and TRBJ2-1, with 8 bases lining up with TRBD2. This CDR3 comprises 15 residues. Trimming cost V 8 bases and J 8 bases; bases outside gene matches: 14. Germline CDR1 is MNHNY and CDR2 is SVGAGI (reference sequence). CDR3 region: CASDGPGLGNHEQFF. In DNA form, the CDR3 reads TGTGCCAGCGACGGGCCGGGACTAGGAAATCATGAGCAGTTCTTC.

The V call is TRBV12-3 or TRBV12-4, the J call TRBJ2-1; TRBD2 agrees at 8 bases. V shed 7 bases, J shed 4 bases, and the junction held 9 bases outside the gene matches. The CDR3 runs 15 residues. DNA of the CDR3: TGTGCCAGCACCCTGGGGGGCGGGGGGTACAATGAGCAGTTCTTC. Its protein product is CASTLGGGGYNEQFF.

This chain joins TRBV20-1 and TRBJ1-1; D unclear. Between the trimmed V and J ends, which lost 2 bases and 3 bases, there was a span of 10 bases. This CDR3 is 13 amino acids long. CDR1 DFQATT and CDR2 SNEGSKA come from the germline V gene (reference sequence). The CDR3 is CSARQTAHTEAFF. DNA for the CDR3: TGCAGTGCTAGACAAACTGCTCACACTGAAGCTTTCTTT.

This clonotype was detected a few times. As DNA, the CDR3 is TGTGCCAGCACCCTAACCTGGGGACACTCCTACGAGCAGTACTTC. Translating it yields CASTLTWGHSYEQYF. This chain links TRBV6-5 with TRBJ2-5; a weak D match, TRBD1 (6 bases). The J call is doubtful: the DNA matches TRBJ2-7 better. The germline gives CDR1 MNHEY, CDR2 SVGAGI. This CDR3 comprises 15 residues.

The chain carries TRBV7-9 and TRBJ1-1; D is perhaps TRBD1 (5 bases). Germline assignment: CDR1 SEHNR and CDR2 FQNEAQ (reference sequence). The CDR3 consists of 16 residues. Trimming took 2 bases from V and 4 from J, leaving 17 bases between them. The CDR3 reads CASSLYRGQGVTEAFF. In DNA form, the CDR3 reads TGTGCCAGCAGCTTATACCGGGGCCAAGGAGTCACTGAAGCTTTCTTT.

The chain uses TRBV6-2 or TRBV6-3 and TRBJ2-2; D possibly corresponds to TRBD1 (5 bases). CDR1 and CDR2 (germline): MNHEY, SVGEGT. V was shortened by 0 bases and J by 5 bases, with 10 bases between the two germline ends. This CDR3 region has 15 residues. The CDR3 sequence: CASSYSAGWTGELFF. The CDR3, as DNA: TGTGCCAGCAGTTACTCGGCAGGGTGGACCGGGGAGCTGTTTTTT.

CDR3 sequence (DNA): TGTGCCAGCAGTCCTCCGGGGGTCCGAATAACTAATGAAAAACTGTTTTTT. Translated, it gives CASSPPGVRITNEKLFF. The chain couples TRBV28 to TRBJ1-4; D might be TRBD1 (5 bases). Trimming removed 5 bases at V and 1 base at J, with 17 bases between. The CDR3 is made up of 17 amino acids. Germline V CDR1 and CDR2: MDHEN, SYDVKM.

This clonotype was observed a handful of times. The chain has TRBV5-1 and TRBJ2-5; TRBD2 is a possible D gene (6 bases). The J call may be faulty, since TRBJ2-1 better matches the DNA end. Germline CDR1 and CDR2: SGHRS and YFSETQ. This CDR3 comprises 14 residues. The CDR3 DNA reads TGCGCCAGCAGCTTGACGGGAGTTCCCAATGAGCAGTTCTTC. It is translated as CASSLTGVPNEQFF.

This clonotype has only a few counts. This chain's CDR3 is CASGLAKKGDLTNEQFF. CDR3 DNA: TGTGCTAGTGGTTTGGCCAAAAAGGGGGACTTGACGAATGAGCAGTTCTTC. The rearrangement uses TRBV12-5 and TRBJ2-1; D is possibly TRBD1 or TRBD2 (6 bases each). The length of the CDR3 is 17 residues. V dropped 1 base and J dropped 7 bases, with 20 bases sitting between them. CDR1 is LGHNT, CDR2 FRNRAP, per germline.

This clonotype came up a few times. The chain links TRBV4-3 to TRBJ2-1; TRBD1 matches 9 bases. The CDR3 length is 16 residues. The germline gives CDR1 LGHNA, CDR2 YSLEER. Trimming at V came to 1 base and at J to 5 bases, leaving 6 bases not matched to a gene. This CDR3 is CASSQGRGTGNNEQFF. The DNA for the CDR3 is TGCGCCAGCAGCCAAGGGCGCGGGACAGGGAACAATGAGCAGTTCTTC.

This clonotype was seen more than once but under ten times. CDR3 nucleotide sequence: TGCAGTGCTCTGACTAGCAACGCAGATACGCAGTATTTT. It yields the protein CSALTSNADTQYF. This chain links TRBV20-1 with TRBJ2-3, with 7 bases matching TRBD2. This CDR3 comprises 13 residues. Looked up from germline, CDR1 is DFQATT and CDR2 is SNEGSKA (reference sequence). The trim removed 5 bases at V and 4 bases at J, leaving 6 bases unmatched.

This clonotype has a handful of counts. The chain links TRBV20-1 to TRBJ2-2; the match to TRBD2 covers 16 bases. The J segment lost 6 bases and the V segment lost 5 bases, leaving 9 bases of the junction unmatched. Looked up from germline, CDR1 is DFQATT and CDR2 is SNEGSKA (reference sequence). The CDR3 has 17 amino acids. CDR3 region: CSAQTTGTSGRAGELFF. The CDR3 DNA sequence: TGCAGTGCTCAAACGACCGGGACTAGCGGGAGGGCCGGGGAGCTGTTTTTT.

The gene calls are TRBV7-2 and TRBJ1-4; D is possibly TRBD1 (6 bases). Trimming left V 5 bases short and J 6 bases short, with 16 bases between. Germline V gene lookup returns CDR1 SGHTA and CDR2 FQGNSA. The CDR3 has 15 residues. The CDR3 sequence is CASSPRVRGDEKLFF. The CDR3 DNA is TGTGCCAGCAGCCCCCGGGTCAGGGGAGATGAAAAACTGTTTTTT.

This clonotype occurred a few times. The chain's CDR3 is CSVGRTSGQETQYF. CDR3 nucleotides: TGCAGCGTTGGTAGGACTAGCGGTCAAGAGACCCAGTACTTC. The chain is built from TRBV29-1 and TRBJ2-5; TRBD2 aligns across 10 bases. Germline V CDR1 and CDR2: SQVTM, ANQGSEA. V trimming: 4 bases; J trimming: 2 bases; junction bases outside the gene matches: 4. The CDR3 loop spans 14 amino acids.

The chain employs TRBV5-1 and TRBJ2-7; 10 bases match TRBD2. Per germline, CDR1 SGHRS and CDR2 YFSETQ. After removal of 4 bases from V and 2 bases from J, the junction contained 6 bases not matched to a gene. The CDR3 runs 15 residues. Here the CDR3 DNA reads TGCGCCAGCAGCGGAGGGACTAGCGAGACCTACGAGCAGTACTTC. This gives the protein CASSGGTSETYEQYF.

The rearrangement links TRBV6-5 to TRBJ2-7; D may be TRBD1 (5 bases). The V end lost 2 bases, the J end lost 4 bases, and 12 bases lay between the germline ends. The CDR3 sequence is 14 residues long. Looked up from germline, CDR1 is MNHEY and CDR2 is SVGAGI. The CDR3 region has the DNA TGTGCCAGCAGTTACATGTTTGCAGGGTACGAGCAGTACTTC. The encoded protein is CASSYMFAGYEQYF.

This clonotype occurred a few times. The chain uses TRBV7-9 and TRBJ2-5; D is perhaps TRBD1 (6 bases). Between the trimmed V and J ends, which lost 3 bases and 4 bases, there was a span of 15 bases. CDR1 is SEHNR and CDR2 is FQNEAQ in the germline V gene (reference sequence). The CDR3 covers 15 residues. The CDR3 nucleotides are TGTGCCAGCAGCTTTCCATTACAGGGTGGAGAGACCCAGTACTTC. Protein: CASSFPLQGGETQYF. Supplemented by reference TRBV7-9 and TRBJ2-5, the full variable domain reads DTGVSQNPRHKITKRGQNVTFRCDPISEHNRLYWYRQTLGQGPEFLTYFQNEAQLEKSRLLSDRFSAERPKGSFSTLEIQRTEQGDSAMYLCASSFPLQGGETQYFGPGTRLLVL.

This clonotype was recorded a few times. J is TRBJ2-7 and V is TRBV18; 8 nucleotides line up with TRBD2. Losses at the gene ends were 2 bases for V and 7 bases for J; bases not matched to a gene: 10. The length of the CDR3 is 15 residues. Germline-derived CDR1 and CDR2 are KGHSH and LQKENI. This CDR3 reads CASSPTRTSSKEQYF. In DNA form, the CDR3 reads TGTGCCAGCTCACCAACTCGGACTAGCTCGAAAGAGCAGTACTTC. Together with reference TRBV18 and TRBJ2-7, the CDR3 gives the full variable domain: NAGVMQNPRHLVRRRGQEARLRCSPMKGHSHVYWYRQLPEEGLKFMVYLQKENIIDESGMPKERFSAEFPKEGPSILRIQQVVRGDSAAYFCASSPTRTSSKEQYFGPGTRLTVT.

The chain carries TRBV4-3 and TRBJ1-5, with TRBD1 as a possible D gene (5 bases). This CDR3 region has 15 residues. Germline V gene sequence: CDR1 LGHNA, CDR2 YSLEER. The germline V and J ends were trimmed by 0 bases and 6 bases, with 12 bases remaining between them. CDR3 residues: CASSQDWGVPQPQHF. Written as DNA, the CDR3 is TGCGCCAGCAGCCAAGATTGGGGGGTTCCTCAGCCCCAGCATTTT.

Notes on this clonotype: An end of the junction differs from the germline gene, which may be a read error. The chain recombines TRBV10-3 with TRBJ2-3; D is possibly TRBD1 (5 bases). This CDR3 has 19 residues. CDR1 is ENHRY, CDR2 SYGVKD, per germline. The CDR3 DNA is TGTGCCATCAGTGAGCATCTGATCCTCCAGGGCTTAAGCACAGATACGCGGTATTTT. Its protein product is CAISEHLILQGLSTDTRYF.

This clonotype has more than one count but fewer than ten. The CDR3 protein is CASKNGVAEAFF. For the CDR3, the DNA is TGTGCCAGCAAGAACGGGGTCGCTGAAGCTTTCTTT. This chain uses TRBV12-3 or TRBV12-4 with TRBJ1-1; D ambiguous. This CDR3 region has 12 residues. V lost 7 bases to trimming and J lost 6 bases, with 12 bases between them.

V usage is TRBV6-1 and J usage is TRBJ2-3; D is possibly TRBD2 (6 bases). CDR1 is MNHNS, CDR2 SASEGT, per germline. CDR3 size: 16 residues. V dropped 1 base and J dropped 8 bases, with 19 bases sitting between them. CDR3: CASSEEMLARRVTQYF. CDR3 nucleotides: TGTGCCAGCAGTGAAGAGATGTTAGCTAGGAGGGTTACGCAGTATTTT.

J is TRBJ2-1 and V is TRBV6-4; the D is unclear. V was cut by 0 bases and J by 6 bases, with 12 bases left in between. Germline V lookup: CDR1 MRHNA, CDR2 SNTAGT. This CDR3 is 15 amino acids long. CDR3 region: CASSDSISLANEQFF. In DNA form, the CDR3 reads TGTGCCAGCAGTGACTCGATTTCCTTGGCCAATGAGCAGTTCTTC.

The CDR3 loop reads CSVEGEETRQINEQFF. The CDR3 DNA follows: TGCAGCGTTGAAGGGGAGGAGACACGCCAAATCAATGAGCAGTTCTTC. This chain links TRBV29-1 with TRBJ2-1; tentatively, D is TRBD2 (6 bases). CDR1 is SQVTM and CDR2 is ANQGSEA in the germline V gene. V was cut by 1 base and J by 6 bases, with 19 bases left in between. The CDR3 runs 16 residues.

This clonotype was counted a single time. One end of the junction fails to match germline, which may point to a read error. In nucleotides, the CDR3 is TGTGCCAGCAGCCAAGGTGGCCCAGCCCACAATCGGCCCCAGCATTTT. It yields the protein CASSQGGPAHNRPQHF. The chain recombines TRBV3-1 with TRBJ1-5; D not resolved. The length of the CDR3 is 16 residues. In germline, CDR1 is LGHDT, CDR2 YNNKEL (reference sequence).

This chain connects TRBV6-1 to TRBJ1-1; D uncertain. Germline V CDR1 and CDR2: MNHNS, SASEGT. The CDR3 has 13 amino acids. Trimming shortened V by 0 bases and J by 5 bases, and 7 bases separated the two germline ends. CDR3 sequence: CASSEARWTEAFF. The CDR3 region has the DNA TGTGCCAGCAGTGAAGCCCGTTGGACTGAAGCTTTCTTT.

This clonotype occurred many times. The V call is TRBV13, the J call TRBJ2-7; weak D call: TRBD1 (6 bases). The CDR3 runs to 14 residues. Germline V lookup: CDR1 PRHDT, CDR2 FYEKMQ (reference sequence). With 1 base removed from V and 1 base from J, the gap between germline ends came to 8 bases. The CDR3 reads CASSLATGSYEQYF. The CDR3, as DNA: TGTGCCAGCAGCTTAGCAACAGGGTCCTACGAGCAGTACTTC.